These T cell receptor beta chains were read from a single sample in a study of Tregs in tolerant kidney transplant recipients. The data were produced by immunoSEQ multiplex PCR, yet TCRdb's version contains in-frame clones alone and is incomplete. The sample includes about 52,000 clones, around 93% of them seen just once. The sequencing used CD8+ T cells from blood (PBMCs), collected 24 months after the transplant. These TCRs come from a human patient who received a combined kidney and bone marrow transplant. Some T cells may be provided by the graft donor. The conserved cysteine and the conserved F or W are not part of the CDR3 here.

CDR3 protein,J gene,V gene,CDR3 length
ASSYWDRGNQPQH,TRBJ1-5,TRBV6-5,13
ASSLISGRGGEQY,TRBJ2-7,TRBV5-4,13
ASSKQLGLAGISYNEQF,TRBJ2-1,TRBV21-1,17
ASSLGRGLHSPLH,TRBJ1-6,TRBV11-2,13
ASSTTSGPYNEQF,TRBJ2-1,TRBV5-1,13
ASRQLDRGQYEQY,TRBJ2-7,TRBV5-1,13
ASSTIEAGGQETQY,TRBJ2-5,TRBV7-9,14
ASSLPGTSVDNEQF,TRBJ2-1,TRBV7-8,14
ASRTPGHGTDTQY,TRBJ2-3,TRBV27,13
ASSLLGPNIQY,TRBJ2-4,TRBV7-9,11
ASSPAGWWGGETQY,TRBJ2-5,TRBV11-2,14
ASSLGARRGNEKLF,TRBJ1-4,TRBV11-2,14
ASSRRRGREAVSSYNEQF,TRBJ2-1,TRBV14,18
ASSPGGLTDTQY,TRBJ2-3,TRBV4-3,12
ASSLNRGYPNYGYT,TRBJ1-2,TRBV18,14
ASSLLSGQGSDYGYT,TRBJ1-2,TRBV27,15
ASSPLSRLADTQY,TRBJ2-3,TRBV7-9,13
ASSPWEQY,TRBJ2-5,TRBV7-9,8